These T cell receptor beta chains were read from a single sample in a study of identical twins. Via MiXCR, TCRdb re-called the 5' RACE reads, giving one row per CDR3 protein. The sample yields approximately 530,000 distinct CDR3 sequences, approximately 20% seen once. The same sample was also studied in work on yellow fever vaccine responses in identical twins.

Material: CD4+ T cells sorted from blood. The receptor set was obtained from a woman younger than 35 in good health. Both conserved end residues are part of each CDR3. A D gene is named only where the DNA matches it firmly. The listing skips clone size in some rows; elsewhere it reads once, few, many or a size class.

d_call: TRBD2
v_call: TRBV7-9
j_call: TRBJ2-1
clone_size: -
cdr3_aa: CASSSPRTSGRDEQFF
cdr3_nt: TGTGCCAGCAGCTCCCCTCGGACTAGTGGCCGCGATGAGCAGTTCTTC

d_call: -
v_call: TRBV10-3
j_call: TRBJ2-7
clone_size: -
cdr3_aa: CAISERYEQYF
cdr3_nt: TGTGCCATCAGTGAAAGGTACGAGCAGTACTTC

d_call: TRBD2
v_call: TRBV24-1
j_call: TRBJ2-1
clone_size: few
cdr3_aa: CATSDAIPGLPSWGEQFF
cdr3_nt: TGTGCCACCAGTGATGCTATACCGGGACTACCCTCTTGGGGTGAGCAGTTCTTC

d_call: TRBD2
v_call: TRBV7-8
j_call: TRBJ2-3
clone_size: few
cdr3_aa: CASSRTAGASTDTQYF
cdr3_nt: TGTGCCAGCAGCAGAACAGCGGGAGCGAGCACAGATACGCAGTATTTT

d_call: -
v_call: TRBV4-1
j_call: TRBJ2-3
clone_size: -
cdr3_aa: CASSHRGWAGMEHTQYF
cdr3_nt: TGCGCCAGCAGCCACAGAGGATGGGCAGGGATGGAACATACGCAGTATTTT

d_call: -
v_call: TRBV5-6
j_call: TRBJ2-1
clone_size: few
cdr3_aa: CASSFPTGPYNEQFF
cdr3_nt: TGTGCCAGCAGCTTCCCGACAGGACCCTACAATGAGCAGTTCTTC

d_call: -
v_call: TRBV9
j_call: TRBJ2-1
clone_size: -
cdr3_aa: CASSVGSEQFF
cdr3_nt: TGTGCCAGCAGCGTAGGCTCAGAGCAGTTCTTC

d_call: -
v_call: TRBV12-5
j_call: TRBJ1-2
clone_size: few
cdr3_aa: CASGADRNYGYTF
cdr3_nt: TGTGCTAGTGGCGCGGACAGAAACTATGGCTACACCTTC

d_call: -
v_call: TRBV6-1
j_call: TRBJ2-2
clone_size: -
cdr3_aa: CASSEIPGHLAGELFF
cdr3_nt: TGTGCCAGCAGTGAGATCCCGGGACACCTGGCCGGGGAGCTGTTTTTT

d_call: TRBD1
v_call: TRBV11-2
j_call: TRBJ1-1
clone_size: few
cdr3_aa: CASSLAQGPRRNTEAFF
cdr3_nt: TGTGCCAGCAGCTTAGCACAGGGGCCTCGGAGGAACACTGAAGCTTTCTTT

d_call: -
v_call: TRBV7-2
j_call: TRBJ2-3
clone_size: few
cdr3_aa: CASSLLQADTQYF
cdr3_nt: TGTGCCAGCAGCTTACTGCAAGCAGATACGCAGTATTTT

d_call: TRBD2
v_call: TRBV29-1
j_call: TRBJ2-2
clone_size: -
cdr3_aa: CSVLAGGAGELFF
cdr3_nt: TGCAGCGTTCTAGCGGGAGGGGCCGGGGAGCTGTTTTTT

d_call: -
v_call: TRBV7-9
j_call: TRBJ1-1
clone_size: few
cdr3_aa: CASSLGVTTQNTEAFF
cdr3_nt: TGTGCCAGCAGCTTAGGGGTAACTACCCAAAACACTGAAGCTTTCTTT

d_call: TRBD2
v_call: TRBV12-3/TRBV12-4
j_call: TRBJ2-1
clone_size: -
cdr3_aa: CASSFAWAGGHNEQFF
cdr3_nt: TGTGCCAGCAGTTTTGCCTGGGCGGGGGGCCACAATGAGCAGTTCTTC

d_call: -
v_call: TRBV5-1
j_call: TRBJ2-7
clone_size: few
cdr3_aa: CASRGREEQYF
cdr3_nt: TGCGCCAGCAGAGGCCGGGAGGAGCAGTACTTC

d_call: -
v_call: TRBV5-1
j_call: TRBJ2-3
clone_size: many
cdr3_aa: CASSLGGATDTQYF
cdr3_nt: TGCGCCAGCAGCTTGGGGGGGGCCACAGATACGCAGTATTTT

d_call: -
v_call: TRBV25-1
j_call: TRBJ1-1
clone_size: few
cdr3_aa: CATGSAGAEAFF
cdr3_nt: TGTGCCACAGGATCTGCAGGTGCTGAAGCTTTCTTT

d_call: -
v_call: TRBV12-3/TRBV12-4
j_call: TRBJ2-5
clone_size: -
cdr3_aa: CASSLALQQGSGETQYF
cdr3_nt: TGTGCCAGCAGTTTAGCGCTTCAACAGGGCTCAGGCGAGACCCAGTACTTC

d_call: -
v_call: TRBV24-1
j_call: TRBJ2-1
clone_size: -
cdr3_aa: CATSDPTPAGSSYNEQFF
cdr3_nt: TGTGCCACCAGTGATCCTACCCCGGCTGGGAGCTCCTACAATGAGCAGTTCTTC

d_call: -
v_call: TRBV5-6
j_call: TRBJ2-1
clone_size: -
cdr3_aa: CASSRENPGDEQFF
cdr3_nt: TGTGCCAGCAGCCGGGAAAACCCTGGGGATGAGCAGTTCTTC

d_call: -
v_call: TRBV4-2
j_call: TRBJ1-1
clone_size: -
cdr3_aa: CASSQDPGTEAFF
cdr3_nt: TGTGCCAGCAGCCAAGACCCGGGAACTGAAGCTTTCTTT

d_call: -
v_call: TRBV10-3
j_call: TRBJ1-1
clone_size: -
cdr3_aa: CAISESRHLNTEAFF
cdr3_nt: TGTGCCATCAGTGAGTCTAGACATTTGAACACTGAAGCTTTCTTT

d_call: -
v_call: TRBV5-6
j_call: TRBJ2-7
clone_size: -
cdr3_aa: CASSIRGGTYEQYF
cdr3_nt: TGTGCCAGCAGCATCCGAGGGGGAACCTACGAGCAGTACTTC

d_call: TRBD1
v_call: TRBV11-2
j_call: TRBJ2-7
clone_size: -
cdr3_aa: CASSLVGWGQGDAYEQYF
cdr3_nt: TGTGCCAGCAGCTTAGTAGGATGGGGGCAGGGGGATGCCTACGAGCAGTACTTC

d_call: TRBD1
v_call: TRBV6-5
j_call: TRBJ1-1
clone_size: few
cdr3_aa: CASSFSGGASTEAFF
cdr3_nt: TGTGCCAGCAGTTTTTCAGGGGGCGCATCCACTGAAGCTTTCTTT

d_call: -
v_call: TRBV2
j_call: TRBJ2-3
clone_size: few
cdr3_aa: CASSLGGQLTDTQYF
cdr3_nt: TGTGCCAGCAGTCTGGGTGGACAGCTCACAGATACGCAGTATTTT

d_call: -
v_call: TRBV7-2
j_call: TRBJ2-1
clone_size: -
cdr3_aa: CASSLDWVGTLGQFF
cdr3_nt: TGTGCCAGCAGCTTAGATTGGGTAGGGACACTAGGGCAGTTCTTC

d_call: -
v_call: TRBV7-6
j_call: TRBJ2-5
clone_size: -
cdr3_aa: CASSLGVTQETQYF
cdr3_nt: TGTGCCAGCAGCTTGGGGGTAACCCAAGAGACCCAGTACTTC

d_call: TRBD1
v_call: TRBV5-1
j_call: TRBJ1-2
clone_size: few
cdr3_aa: CASSPPGTGYGYTF
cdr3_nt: TGCGCCAGCAGCCCACCCGGGACAGGGTATGGCTACACCTTC

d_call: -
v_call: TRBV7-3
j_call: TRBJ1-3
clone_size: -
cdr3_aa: CASNAPSGNTIYF
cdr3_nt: TGTGCCAGCAACGCGCCCTCTGGAAACACCATATATTTT

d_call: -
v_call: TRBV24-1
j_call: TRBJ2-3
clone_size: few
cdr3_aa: CATSDATAGTLADTQYF
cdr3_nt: TGTGCCACCAGTGATGCAACGGCGGGAACTCTTGCAGATACGCAGTATTTT

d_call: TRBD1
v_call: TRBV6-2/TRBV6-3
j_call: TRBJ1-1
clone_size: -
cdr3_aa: CASMGRGTEAFF
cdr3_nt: TGTGCCAGCATGGGCAGGGGGACTGAAGCTTTCTTT

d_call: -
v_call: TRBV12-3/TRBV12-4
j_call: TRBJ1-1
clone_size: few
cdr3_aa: CASSFRSEAFF
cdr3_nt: TGTGCCAGCAGTTTCAGGAGTGAAGCTTTCTTT

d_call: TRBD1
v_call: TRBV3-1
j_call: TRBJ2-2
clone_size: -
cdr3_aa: CASSHRQGNTGELFF
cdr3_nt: TGTGCCAGCAGCCACCGACAGGGAAACACCGGGGAGCTGTTTTTT

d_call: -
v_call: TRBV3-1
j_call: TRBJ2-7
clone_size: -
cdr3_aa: CASSPDGRTYEQYF
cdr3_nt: TGTGCCAGCAGCCCGGACGGGCGAACCTACGAGCAGTACTTC

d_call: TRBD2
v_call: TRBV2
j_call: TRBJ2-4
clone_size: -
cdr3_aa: CASSPGLAGNKNIQYF
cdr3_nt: TGTGCCAGCAGTCCCGGACTAGCGGGTAACAAAAACATTCAGTACTTC

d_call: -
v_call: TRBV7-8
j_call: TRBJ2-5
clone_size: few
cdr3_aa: CASLGGVSGETQYF
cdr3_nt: TGTGCCAGCCTCGGTGGGGTATCGGGAGAGACCCAGTACTTC

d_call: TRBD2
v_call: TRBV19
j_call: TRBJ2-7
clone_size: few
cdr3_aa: CASSGTSGIYEQYF
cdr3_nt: TGTGCCAGTAGTGGGACTAGCGGGATCTACGAGCAGTACTTC

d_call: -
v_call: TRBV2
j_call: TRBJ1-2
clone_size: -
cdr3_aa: CASSGTVGIYGYTF
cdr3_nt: TGTGCCAGCAGCGGTACCGTGGGGATCTATGGCTACACCTTC

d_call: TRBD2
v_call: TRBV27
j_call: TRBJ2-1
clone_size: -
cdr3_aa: CASSLWRTSGTISYNEQFF
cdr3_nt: TGTGCCAGCAGTTTATGGAGGACTAGCGGGACTATCTCCTACAATGAGCAGTTCTTC

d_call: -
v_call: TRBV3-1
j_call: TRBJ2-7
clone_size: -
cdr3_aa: CASSQAPAGGYEQYF
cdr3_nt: TGTGCCAGCAGCCAGGCCCCTGCCGGAGGTTACGAGCAGTACTTC